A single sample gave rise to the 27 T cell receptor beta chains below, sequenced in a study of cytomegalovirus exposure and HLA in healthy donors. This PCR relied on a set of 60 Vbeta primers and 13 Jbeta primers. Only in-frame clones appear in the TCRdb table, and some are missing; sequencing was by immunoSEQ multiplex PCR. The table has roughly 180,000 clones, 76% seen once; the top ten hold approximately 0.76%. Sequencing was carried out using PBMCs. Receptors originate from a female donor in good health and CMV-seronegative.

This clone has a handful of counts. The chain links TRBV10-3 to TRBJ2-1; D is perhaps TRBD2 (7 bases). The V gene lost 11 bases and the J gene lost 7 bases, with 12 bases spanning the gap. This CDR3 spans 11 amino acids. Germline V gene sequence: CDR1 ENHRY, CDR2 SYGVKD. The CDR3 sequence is CASGGANEQFF. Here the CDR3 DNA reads TGTGCCTCGGGGGGCGCGAATGAGCAGTTCTTC.

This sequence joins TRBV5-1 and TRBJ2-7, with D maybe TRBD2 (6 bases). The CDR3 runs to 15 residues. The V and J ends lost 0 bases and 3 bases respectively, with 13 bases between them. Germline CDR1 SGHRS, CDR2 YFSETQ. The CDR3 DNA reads TGCGCCAGCAGCTTGGCTGCTAGCGCTAACTACGAGCAGTACTTC. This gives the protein CASSLAASANYEQYF.

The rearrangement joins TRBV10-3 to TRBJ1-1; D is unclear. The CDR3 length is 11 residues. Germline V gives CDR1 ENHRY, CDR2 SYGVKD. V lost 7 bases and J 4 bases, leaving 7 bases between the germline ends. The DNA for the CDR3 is TGTGCCATCATGAGTACCACTGAAGCTTTCTTT. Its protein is CAIMSTTEAFF.

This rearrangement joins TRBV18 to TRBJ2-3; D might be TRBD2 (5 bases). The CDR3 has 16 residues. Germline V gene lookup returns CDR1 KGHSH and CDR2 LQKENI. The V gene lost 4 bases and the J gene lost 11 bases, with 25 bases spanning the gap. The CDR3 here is CASSLNERAPRVGQYF. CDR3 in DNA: TGTGCCAGCTCACTCAATGAGAGGGCCCCTCGGGTGGGGCAGTATTTT. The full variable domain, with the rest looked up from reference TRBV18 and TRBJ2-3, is NAGVMQNPRHLVRRRGQEARLRCSPMKGHSHVYWYRQLPEEGLKFMVYLQKENIIDESGMPKERFSAEFPKEGPSILRIQQVVRGDSAAYFCASSLNERAPRVGQYFGPGTRLTVL.

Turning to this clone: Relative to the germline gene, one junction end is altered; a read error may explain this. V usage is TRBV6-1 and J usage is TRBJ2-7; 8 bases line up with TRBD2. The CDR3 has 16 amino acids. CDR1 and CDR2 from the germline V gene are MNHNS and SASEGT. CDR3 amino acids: CASSDQISGIHYEQYF. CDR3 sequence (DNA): TGTGCCAGCAGTGACCAGATTAGCGGGATTCACTACGAGCAATACTTC.

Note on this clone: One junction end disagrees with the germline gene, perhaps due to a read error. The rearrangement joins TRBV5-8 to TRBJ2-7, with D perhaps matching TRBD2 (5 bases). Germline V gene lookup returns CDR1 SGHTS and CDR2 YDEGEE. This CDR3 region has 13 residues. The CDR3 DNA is TGTGCCAGCCCAGGCCGGGGTAACTACGGGCAGTACTTC. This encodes CASPGRGNYGQYF.

In nucleotides, the CDR3 is TGTGCCAGCTCACCACCTCCGGGGTACGAGCAGTACTTC. It is translated as CASSPPPGYEQYF. V usage is TRBV18 and J usage is TRBJ2-7; maybe TRBD2 (5 bases). Germline CDR1 and CDR2: KGHSH and LQKENI. Trimming took off 0 bases at V and 4 bases at J, with 7 bases between the two ends. The CDR3 contains 13 residues.

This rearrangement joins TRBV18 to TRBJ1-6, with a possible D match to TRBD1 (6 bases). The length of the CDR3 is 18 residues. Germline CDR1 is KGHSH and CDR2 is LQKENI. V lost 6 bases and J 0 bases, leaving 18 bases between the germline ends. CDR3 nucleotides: TGTGCCAGCTCCTACATATCACAGGGTATCTCCTATAATTCACCCCTCCACTTT. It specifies CASSYISQGISYNSPLHF.

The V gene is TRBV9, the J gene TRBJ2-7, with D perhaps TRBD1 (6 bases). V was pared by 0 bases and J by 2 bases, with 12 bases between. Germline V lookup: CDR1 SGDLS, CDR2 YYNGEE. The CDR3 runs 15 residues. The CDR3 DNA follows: TGTGCCAGCAGCGTAGGGACAGTTGCTACCTACGAGCAGTACTTC. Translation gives CASSVGTVATYEQYF.

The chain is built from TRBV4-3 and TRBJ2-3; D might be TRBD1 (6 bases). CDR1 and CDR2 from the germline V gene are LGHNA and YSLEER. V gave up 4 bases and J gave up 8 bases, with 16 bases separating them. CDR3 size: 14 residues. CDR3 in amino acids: CASSLTNSRGTQYF. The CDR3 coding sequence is TGCGCCAGCAGCCTTACTAATTCCAGGGGTACGCAGTATTTT.

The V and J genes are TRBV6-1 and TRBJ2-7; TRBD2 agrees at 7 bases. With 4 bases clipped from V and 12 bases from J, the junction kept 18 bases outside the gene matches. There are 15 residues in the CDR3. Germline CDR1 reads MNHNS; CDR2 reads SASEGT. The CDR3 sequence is CASSGLSSGDLLRYF. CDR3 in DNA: TGTGCCAGCAGTGGCCTGTCTAGCGGTGATCTATTGCGGTACTTC.

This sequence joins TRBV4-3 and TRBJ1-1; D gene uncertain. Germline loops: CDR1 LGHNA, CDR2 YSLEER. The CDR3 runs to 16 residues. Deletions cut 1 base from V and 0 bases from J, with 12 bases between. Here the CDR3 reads CASSQAYGSMNTEAFF. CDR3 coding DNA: TGCGCCAGCAGCCAAGCCTACGGGTCTATGAACACTGAAGCTTTCTTT.

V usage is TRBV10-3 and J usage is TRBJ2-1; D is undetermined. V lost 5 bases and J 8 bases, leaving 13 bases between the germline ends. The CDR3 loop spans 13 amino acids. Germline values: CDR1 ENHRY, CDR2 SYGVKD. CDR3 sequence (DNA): TGTGCCATCAGTCTCGGAGCTGCAGATGAGCAGTTCTTC. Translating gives CAISLGAADEQFF.

The CDR3 bases are TGTGCCATCAGTGGGAGGGGAGGGGAGACCCAGTACTTC. Translated: CAISGRGGETQYF. The chain links TRBV10-3 to TRBJ2-5; 7 bases line up with TRBD2. The germline V gene has CDR1 ENHRY and CDR2 SYGVKD. The CDR3 length is 13 residues. The J segment lost 5 bases and the V segment lost 4 bases, leaving 4 bases of the junction unmatched.

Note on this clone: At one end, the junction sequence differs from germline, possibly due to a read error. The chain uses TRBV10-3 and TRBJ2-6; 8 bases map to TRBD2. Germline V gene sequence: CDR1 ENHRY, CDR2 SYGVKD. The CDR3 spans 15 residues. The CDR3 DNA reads TGTGCCATCAGTGGGGCGGGAGGCGGGGCCAACGGCCTGACTTTC. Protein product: CAISGAGGGANGLTF.

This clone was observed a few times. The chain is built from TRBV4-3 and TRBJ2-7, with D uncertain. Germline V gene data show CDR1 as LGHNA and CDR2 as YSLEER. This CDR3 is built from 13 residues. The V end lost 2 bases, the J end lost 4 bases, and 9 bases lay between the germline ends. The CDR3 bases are TGCGCCAGCAGCCAAACCCACGGGTACGAGCAGTACTTC. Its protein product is CASSQTHGYEQYF.

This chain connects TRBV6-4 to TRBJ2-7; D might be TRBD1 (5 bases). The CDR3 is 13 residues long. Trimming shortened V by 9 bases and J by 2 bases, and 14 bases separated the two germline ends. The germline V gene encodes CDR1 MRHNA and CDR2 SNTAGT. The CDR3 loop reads CARRTSLPYEQYF. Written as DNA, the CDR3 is TGTGCCAGAAGGACATCCCTTCCCTACGAGCAGTACTTC.

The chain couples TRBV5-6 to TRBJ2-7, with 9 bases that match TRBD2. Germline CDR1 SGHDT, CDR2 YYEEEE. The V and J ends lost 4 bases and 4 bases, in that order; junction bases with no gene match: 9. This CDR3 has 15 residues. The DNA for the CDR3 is TGTGCCAGCAGCCCCGGAAAGCGGGGGGCATACGAGCAGTACTTC. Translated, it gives CASSPGKRGAYEQYF.

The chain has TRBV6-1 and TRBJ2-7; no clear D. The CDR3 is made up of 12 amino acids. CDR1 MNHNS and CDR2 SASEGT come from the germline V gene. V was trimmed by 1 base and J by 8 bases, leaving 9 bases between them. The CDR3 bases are TGTGCCAGCAGTGAAGTGTTGAAGCAGCAGTACTTC. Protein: CASSEVLKQQYF.

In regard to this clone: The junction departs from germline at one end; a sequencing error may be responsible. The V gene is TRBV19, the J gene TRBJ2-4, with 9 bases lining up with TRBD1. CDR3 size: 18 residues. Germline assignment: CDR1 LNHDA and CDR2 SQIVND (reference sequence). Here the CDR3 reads CASSKGYQGQGSKNSQYF. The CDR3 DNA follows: TGTGCCAGTAGTAAAGGCTACCAGGGACAGGGTTCCAAAAACAGTCAGTACTTC.

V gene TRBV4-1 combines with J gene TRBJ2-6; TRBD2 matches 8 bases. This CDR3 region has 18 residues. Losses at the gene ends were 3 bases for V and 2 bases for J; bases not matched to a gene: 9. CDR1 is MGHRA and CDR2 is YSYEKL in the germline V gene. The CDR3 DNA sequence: TGCGCCAGCAGCCACCCCAGCCGGGGGGGCGCTGGGGCCAACGTCCTGACTTTC. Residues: CASSHPSRGGAGANVLTF.

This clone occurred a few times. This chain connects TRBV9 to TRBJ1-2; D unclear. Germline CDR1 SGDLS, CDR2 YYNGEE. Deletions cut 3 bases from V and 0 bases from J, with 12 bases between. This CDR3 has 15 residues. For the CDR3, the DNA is TGTGCCAGCAGCGCCCGGCGAGGCCCTAACTATGGCTACACCTTC. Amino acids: CASSARRGPNYGYTF.

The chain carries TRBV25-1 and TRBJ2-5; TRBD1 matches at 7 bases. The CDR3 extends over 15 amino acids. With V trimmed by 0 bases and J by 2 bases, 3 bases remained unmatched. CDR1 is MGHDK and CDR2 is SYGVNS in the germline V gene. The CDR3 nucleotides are TGTGCCAGCAGTGAATATAGGGACAGACAAGAGACCCAGTACTTC. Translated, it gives CASSEYRDRQETQYF. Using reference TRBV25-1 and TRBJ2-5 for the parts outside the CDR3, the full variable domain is EADIYQTPRYLVIGTGKKITLECSQTMGHDKMYWYQQDPGMELHLIHYSYGVNSTEKGDLSSESTVSRIRTEHFPLTLESARPSHTSQYLCASSEYRDRQETQYFGPGTRLLVL.

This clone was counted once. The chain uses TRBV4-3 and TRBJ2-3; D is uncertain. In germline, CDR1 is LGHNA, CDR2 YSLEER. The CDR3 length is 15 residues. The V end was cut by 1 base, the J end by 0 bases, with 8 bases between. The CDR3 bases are TGCGCCAGCAGCCAAGTACGGTCAAGCACAGATACGCAGTATTTT. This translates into CASSQVRSSTDTQYF.

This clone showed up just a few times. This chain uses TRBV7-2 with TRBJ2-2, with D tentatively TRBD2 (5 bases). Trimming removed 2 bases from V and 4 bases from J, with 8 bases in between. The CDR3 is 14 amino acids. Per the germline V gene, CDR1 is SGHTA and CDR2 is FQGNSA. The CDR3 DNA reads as TGTGCCAGCAGCTTACGGGGTGCCACCGGGGAGCTGTTTTTT. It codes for CASSLRGATGELFF.

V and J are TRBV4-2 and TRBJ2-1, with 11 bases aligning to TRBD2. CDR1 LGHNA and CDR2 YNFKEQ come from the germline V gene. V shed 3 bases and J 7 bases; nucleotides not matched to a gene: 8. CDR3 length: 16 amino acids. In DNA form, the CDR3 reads TGTGCCAGCAGCCAGCCTTTGGTAGCGGGGGGGAATGAGCAGTTCTTC. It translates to CASSQPLVAGGNEQFF.

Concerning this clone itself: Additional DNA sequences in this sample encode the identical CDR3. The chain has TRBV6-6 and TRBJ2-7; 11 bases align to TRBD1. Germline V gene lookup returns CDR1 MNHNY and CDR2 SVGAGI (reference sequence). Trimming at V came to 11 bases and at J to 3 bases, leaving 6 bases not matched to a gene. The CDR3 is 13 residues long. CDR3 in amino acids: CAGGQGAGYEQYF. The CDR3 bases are TGTGCCGGTGGACAGGGGGCTGGCTACGAGCAGTACTTC.